This passage covers 20 T cell receptor beta chains from one sample sequenced in a study of cytomegalovirus exposure and HLA in healthy donors. PCR was performed using 60 Vbeta and 13 Jbeta primers. The protocol was immunoSEQ multiplex PCR, while the TCRdb copy is restricted to in-frame clones and leaves out a portion. The table includes 180,000 or so clones, around 80% detected once. Sample: PBMCs. These receptors originate from a woman aged 40 to 50 in good health and CMV-seropositive.

In DNA form, the CDR3 reads TGTGCCAGCAGCCCGAGAGGGATGAACTATGGCTACACCTTC. The encoded protein is CASSPRGMNYGYTF. The V call is TRBV27, the J call TRBJ1-2; D unresolved. Between the trimmed V and J ends, which lost 6 bases and 2 bases, there was a span of 13 bases. The CDR3 is 14 residues long. The V gene's germline CDR1 is MNHEY and CDR2 SMNVEV (reference sequence).

This clone appeared once. The rearrangement uses TRBV10-2 and TRBJ2-7; D is ambiguous. There are 14 residues in the CDR3. CDR1 is WSHSY, CDR2 SAAADI, per germline. Deletions cut 0 bases from V and 0 bases from J, with 6 bases between. CDR3 coding DNA: TGCGCCAGCAGTGAGTCTGCGTCCTCCTACGAGCAGTACTTC. Translated: CASSESASSYEQYF.

This clone was seen a few times. The V call is TRBV9, the J call TRBJ2-7; 10 bases match TRBD2. The germline CDR1 and CDR2 sequences are SGDLS and YYNGEE. The V segment lost 0 bases and the J segment 3 bases; nucleotides outside the gene matches: 3. CDR3 length equals 15 residues. The CDR3 sequence: CASSVGLAGVYEQYF. CDR3 nucleotide sequence: TGTGCCAGCAGCGTAGGGCTAGCGGGAGTCTACGAGCAGTACTTC.

V usage is TRBV6-1 and J usage is TRBJ2-7; 7 nucleotides line up with TRBD1. With V trimmed by 1 base and J by 2 bases, 5 bases remained unmatched. Germline lookup yields CDR1 MNHNS and CDR2 SASEGT. This CDR3 contains 15 residues. The CDR3 DNA reads TGTGCCAGCAGTGAAGGGGCTCAGGGGGCCTACGAGCAGTACTTC. Translated: CASSEGAQGAYEQYF.

V gene TRBV28 combines with J gene TRBJ1-6, with D tentatively TRBD1 (5 bases). The germline V gene has CDR1 MDHEN and CDR2 SYDVKM. This CDR3 region has 16 residues. V was shortened by 3 bases and J by 5 bases, with 14 bases between the two germline ends. The CDR3 nucleotides are TGTGCCAGCAGTTTCCTGGGAGGGGAGGATAATTCACCCCTCCACTTT. Residues: CASSFLGGEDNSPLHF.

The chain is built from TRBV1 and TRBJ2-3; TRBD2 was called by the table and not checked on the DNA. TRBV1 is noted as a pseudogene. CDR3 length: 16 residues. The DNA of the CDR3 is TGCACCAGCAGCCAGTCTCGGGGGGCTGATTTAGATACGCAGTATTTT. It specifies CTSSQSRGADLDTQYF.

The chain carries TRBV6-5 and TRBJ2-7; a weak D match, TRBD1 (6 bases). The V and J ends lost 6 bases and 1 base respectively, with 13 bases between them. The CDR3 is 14 residues long. In germline, CDR1 is MNHEY, CDR2 SVGAGI. CDR3 nucleotide sequence: TGTGCCAGCAGCGCCATCAGGGGATCCTACGAGCAGTACTTC. Translating it yields CASSAIRGSYEQYF.

The rearrangement uses TRBV6-1 and TRBJ1-1, with no clear D. Germline-derived CDR1 and CDR2 are MNHNS and SASEGT. The V end was cut by 4 bases, the J end by 8 bases, with 20 bases between. This CDR3 spans 15 amino acids. The CDR3 DNA is TGTGCCAGCAGTGGAGGAGGCTTTCGACGATCCGAAGCTTTCTTT. Translated, it gives CASSGGGFRRSEAFF.

This clone was observed a handful of times. The chain links TRBV6-1 to TRBJ2-7, with 7 bases that match TRBD1. The CDR3 is 15 residues long. V lost 2 bases and J lost 2; bases outside the gene matches: 6. Germline V gene sequence: CDR1 MNHNS, CDR2 SASEGT. The CDR3 region is CASSELTGVTYEQYF. The CDR3 DNA is TGTGCCAGCAGTGAACTCACAGGGGTAACCTACGAGCAGTACTTC.

This chain uses TRBV30 with TRBJ2-7, with 7 bases identical to TRBD1. V shed 5 bases, J shed 6 bases, and the junction held 10 bases outside the gene matches. The CDR3 covers 13 residues. Germline V gene lookup returns CDR1 GTSNPN and CDR2 SVGIG (reference sequence). CDR3 protein: CAWARQGASEQYF. DNA for the CDR3: TGTGCCTGGGCACGACAGGGTGCATCCGAGCAGTACTTC.

V is TRBV19 and J is TRBJ1-1, with 7 nucleotides matching TRBD1. V lost 5 bases, J lost 1 base, and 4 bases stayed unmatched. CDR1 LNHDA and CDR2 SQIVND come from the germline V gene (reference sequence). CDR3 length: 14 residues. The CDR3 DNA reads TGTGCCAGTAGTCCGGGACAGACGAACACTGAAGCTTTCTTT. This codes for CASSPGQTNTEAFF. Supplemented by reference TRBV19 and TRBJ1-1, the full variable domain reads DGGITQSPKYLFRKEGQNVTLSCEQNLNHDAMYWYRQDPGQGLRLIYYSQIVNDFQKGDIAEGYSVSREKKESFPLTVTSAQKNPTAFYLCASSPGQTNTEAFFGQGTRLTVV.

By share, this clone ranks as medium-sized. The rearrangement uses TRBV6-5 and TRBJ2-7; D call uncertain. V lost 2 bases to trimming and J lost 6 bases, with 11 bases between them. Germline loops: CDR1 MNHEY, CDR2 SVGAGI. There are 13 residues in the CDR3. CDR3 sequence: CASSYASPSEQYF. The CDR3 DNA sequence: TGTGCCAGCAGTTACGCGAGCCCATCCGAGCAGTACTTC.

CDR3 sequence reads: CASSLGGAGNGELFF. CDR3 sequence (DNA): TGTGCCAGCAGCTTAGGGGGAGCGGGAAACGGGGAGCTGTTTTTT. This chain joins TRBV13 and TRBJ2-2, with 7 bases matching TRBD2. This CDR3 has 15 residues. Germline V lookup: CDR1 PRHDT, CDR2 FYEKMQ (reference sequence). The J segment lost 7 bases and the V segment lost 0 bases, leaving 5 bases of the junction unmatched.

This chain joins TRBV5-1 and TRBJ1-4; D is unclear. Trimming took 0 bases from V and 2 from J, leaving 5 bases between them. CDR3 length equals 14 residues. Germline V gene lookup returns CDR1 SGHRS and CDR2 YFSETQ. The CDR3 loop is CASSLDQTNEKLFF. In DNA, the CDR3 is TGCGCCAGCAGCTTGGATCAGACTAATGAAAAACTGTTTTTT.

V gene TRBV11-2 combines with J gene TRBJ2-2, with TRBD2 as a possible D gene (6 bases). The CDR3 spans 16 residues. V was shortened by 3 bases and J by 4 bases, with 15 bases between the two germline ends. Germline V gene sequence: CDR1 SGHAT, CDR2 FQNNGV. CDR3 residues: CASSFTGGRSTGELFF. In nucleotides, the CDR3 is TGTGCCAGCAGCTTTACTGGAGGGCGTAGCACCGGGGAGCTGTTTTTT.

The chain links TRBV18 to TRBJ2-7; 8 nucleotides align to TRBD1. The CDR3 contains 14 residues. CDR1 and CDR2 from the germline V gene are KGHSH and LQKENI. J lost 5 bases, V lost 3 bases, and 6 bases had no gene match. The CDR3 reads CASSPRTGLDEQYF. The CDR3 nucleotides are TGTGCCAGCTCACCGAGGACAGGGCTCGACGAGCAGTACTTC.

This clone has just one count. The chain combines TRBV6-1 with TRBJ2-5; 9 positions agree with TRBD2. The J call is doubtful: the DNA matches TRBJ2-7 better. This CDR3 is built from 15 residues. Per the germline V gene, CDR1 is MNHNS and CDR2 is SASEGT. The CDR3 loop reads CASSEASGSSYEQYF. The CDR3 bases are TGTGCCAGCAGTGAAGCTAGCGGGAGCTCCTACGAGCAGTACTTC.

V gene TRBV7-8 combines with J gene TRBJ2-7; 10 nucleotides match TRBD1. V was pared by 3 bases and J by 12 bases, with 5 bases of the junction left unmatched. There are 12 residues in the CDR3. Germline CDR1 reads SGHVS; CDR2 reads FQNEAQ. In DNA form, the CDR3 reads TGTGCCAGCAGCTTGGACAGGGGGAGGTCGTACTTC. This translates into CASSLDRGRSYF.

This sequence joins TRBV19 and TRBJ1-2; no definite D call. The CDR3 is made up of 13 amino acids. V lost 3 bases and J lost 4, with 9 bases in between. From germline, CDR1 is LNHDA and CDR2 SQIVND (reference sequence). CDR3 DNA: TGTGCCAGTAGTATCAGCCCAGGCTATGGCTACACCTTC. Translation gives CASSISPGYGYTF.

This chain's CDR3 is CASSTTNYGYTF. CDR3 nucleotide sequence: TGCGCCAGCAGCACAACTAACTATGGCTACACCTTC. The chain combines TRBV5-1 with TRBJ1-2; D unclear. The CDR3 extends over 12 amino acids. Germline values: CDR1 SGHRS, CDR2 YFSETQ. V lost 4 bases and J lost 0, with 4 bases in between.